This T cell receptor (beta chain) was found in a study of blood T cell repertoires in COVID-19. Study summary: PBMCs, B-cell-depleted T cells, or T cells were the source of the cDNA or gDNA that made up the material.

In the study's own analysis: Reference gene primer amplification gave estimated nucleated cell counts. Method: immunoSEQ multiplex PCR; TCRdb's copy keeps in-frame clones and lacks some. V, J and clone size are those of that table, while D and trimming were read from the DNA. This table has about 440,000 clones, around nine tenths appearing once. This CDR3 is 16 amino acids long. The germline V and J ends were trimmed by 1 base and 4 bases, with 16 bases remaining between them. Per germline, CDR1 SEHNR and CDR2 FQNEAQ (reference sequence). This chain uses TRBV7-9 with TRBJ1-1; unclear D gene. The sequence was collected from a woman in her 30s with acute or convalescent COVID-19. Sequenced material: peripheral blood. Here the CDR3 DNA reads TGTGCCAGCAGCTTAGGCCCTCGACGGAGCCTCACTGAAGCTTTCTTT. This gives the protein CASSLGPRRSLTEAFF.